This TCR beta chain was recorded in a study of Tregs in tolerant kidney transplant recipients. Mixed chimerism was transient after nonmyeloablative marrow transplants from related graft donors. Unstimulated regulatory T cells (CD4+CD25+CD127-), CD4+CD25- non-regulatory cells, CD4 and CD8 cells were FACS-sorted from thawed PBMCs. Study-wide results and caveats: Expanding Tregs on activated donor B cells appeared to best identify donor-specific TCRbeta clones. The small number of patients limits these findings pending further validation.

Turning to this clone: What it binds is not known. The CDR3 extends 3 residues past the end of the read, so its final part is completed from the germline J gene.

The V segment lost 4 bases and the J segment 5 bases; nucleotides outside the gene matches: 3. The CDR3 is 13 amino acids. Per the germline V gene, CDR1 is SGHNT and CDR2 is YYREEE (reference sequence). Clones were read by immunoSEQ multiplex PCR, and TCRdb kept only the in-frame ones, dropping some. The ten most abundant clones cover roughly 3.7% of a sample with about 23,000 clones. This sequence originates from a human patient who received a combined kidney and bone marrow transplant. The graft donor may account for some of the T cells. The specimen comprised CD4+ T cells from blood (PBMCs), sampled 6 months after the transplant. The V gene is TRBV5-4, the J gene TRBJ2-1, with 7 bases that match TRBD1. The CDR3 bases that were read are TGTGCCAGCAGCCGGGACAGCCACAATGAG. This translates into CASSRDSHNE. The CDR3 in its entirety is CASSRDSHNEQFF.